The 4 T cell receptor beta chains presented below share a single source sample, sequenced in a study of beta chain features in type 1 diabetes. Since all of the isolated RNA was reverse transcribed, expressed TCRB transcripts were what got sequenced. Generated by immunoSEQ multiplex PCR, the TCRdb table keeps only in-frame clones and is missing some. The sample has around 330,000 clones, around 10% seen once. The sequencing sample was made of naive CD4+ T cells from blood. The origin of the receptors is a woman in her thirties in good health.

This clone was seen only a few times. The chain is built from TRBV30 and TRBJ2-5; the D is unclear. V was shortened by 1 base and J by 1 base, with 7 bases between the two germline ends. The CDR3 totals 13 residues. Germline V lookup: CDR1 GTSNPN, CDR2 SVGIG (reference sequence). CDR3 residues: CAWSGGGQETQYF. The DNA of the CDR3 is TGTGCCTGGAGTGGTGGCGGCCAAGAGACCCAGTACTTC.

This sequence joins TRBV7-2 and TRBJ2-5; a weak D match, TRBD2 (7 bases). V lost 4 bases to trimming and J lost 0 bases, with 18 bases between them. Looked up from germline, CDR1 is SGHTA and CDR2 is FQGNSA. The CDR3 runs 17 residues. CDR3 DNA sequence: TGTGCCAGCAGCTCCGGGCGGCCGGGGGGCTACCAAGAGACCCAGTACTTC. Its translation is CASSSGRPGGYQETQYF. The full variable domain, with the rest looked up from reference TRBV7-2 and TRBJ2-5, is GAGVSQSPSNKVTEKGKDVELRCDPISGHTALYWYRQSLGQGLEFLIYFQGNSAPDKSGLPSDRFSAERTGGSVSTLTIQRTQQEDSAVYLCASSSGRPGGYQETQYFGPGTRLLVL.

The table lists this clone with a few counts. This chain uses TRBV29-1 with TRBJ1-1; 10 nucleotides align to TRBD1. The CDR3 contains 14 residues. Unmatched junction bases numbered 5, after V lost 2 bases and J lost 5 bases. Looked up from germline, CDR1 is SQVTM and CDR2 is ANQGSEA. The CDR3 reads CSVERQGAMTEAFF. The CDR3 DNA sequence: TGCAGCGTTGAAAGACAGGGGGCGATGACTGAAGCTTTCTTT.

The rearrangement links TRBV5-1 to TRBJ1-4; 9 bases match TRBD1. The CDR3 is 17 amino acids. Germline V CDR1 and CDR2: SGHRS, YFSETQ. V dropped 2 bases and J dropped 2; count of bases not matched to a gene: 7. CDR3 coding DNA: TGCGCCAGCAGCTTCTCGGACAGGGGCGGCACTAATGAAAAACTGTTTTTT. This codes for CASSFSDRGGTNEKLFF.